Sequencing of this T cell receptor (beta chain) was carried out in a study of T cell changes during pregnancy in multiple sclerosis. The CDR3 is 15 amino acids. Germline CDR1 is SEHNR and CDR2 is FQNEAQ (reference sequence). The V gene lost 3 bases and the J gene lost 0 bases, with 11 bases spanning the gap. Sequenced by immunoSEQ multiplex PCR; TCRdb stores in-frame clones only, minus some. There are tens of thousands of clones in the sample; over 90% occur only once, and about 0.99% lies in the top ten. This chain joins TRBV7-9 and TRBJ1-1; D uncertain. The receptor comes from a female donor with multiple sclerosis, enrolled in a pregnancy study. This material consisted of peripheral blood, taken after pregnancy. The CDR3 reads CASSFGRLMNTEAFF. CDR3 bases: TGTGCCAGCAGCTTTGGGAGGCTCATGAACACTGAAGCTTTCTTT. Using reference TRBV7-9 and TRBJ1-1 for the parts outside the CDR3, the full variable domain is DTGVSQNPRHKITKRGQNVTFRCDPISEHNRLYWYRQTLGQGPEFLTYFQNEAQLEKSRLLSDRFSAERPKGSFSTLEIQRTEQGDSAMYLCASSFGRLMNTEAFFGQGTRLTVV.